The next 19 T cell receptor beta chains were all read from a single sample in a study of CD8+ T cells in alopecia areata. Reverse transcribed after extraction, RNA yielded cDNA as the sequencing template. Assay: immunoSEQ multiplex PCR; the TCRdb copy retains only in-frame clones and omits some. The table shows about 13,000 clones, with under 60% occurring only once. Lesional scalp punch biopsies and peripheral blood were collected from alopecia areata patients. Sequencing was performed on skin, taken at week 0. These receptors all come from a human donor with alopecia areata.

This clone appeared a few times. The rearrangement uses TRBV5-4 and TRBJ2-3, with 8 bases matching TRBD2. CDR1 and CDR2 (germline): SGHNT, YYREEE (reference sequence). V was pared by 4 bases and J by 4 bases, with 8 bases of the junction left unmatched. This CDR3 has 15 residues. CDR3 sequence reads: CASSPRGGRSDTQYF. DNA of the CDR3: TGTGCCAGCAGCCCCCGGGGGGGCCGGTCAGATACGCAGTATTTT. The whole variable domain, remainder taken from reference TRBV5-4 and TRBJ2-3, is ETGVTQSPTHLIKTRGQQVTLRCSSQSGHNTVSWYQQALGQGPQFIFQYYREEENGRGNFPPRFSGLQFPNYSSELNVNALELDDSALYLCASSPRGGRSDTQYFGPGTRLTVL.

The V and J genes are TRBV4-1 and TRBJ1-5; no clear D. The V gene's germline CDR1 is MGHRA and CDR2 YSYEKL. Trimming stripped 2 bases from V and 0 bases from J, with 8 bases between. This CDR3 has 15 residues. For the CDR3, the DNA is TGCGCCAGCAGCCAAAATGTGGCTAGCAATCAGCCCCAGCATTTT. As protein: CASSQNVASNQPQHF.

This chain links TRBV5-4 with TRBJ2-1; 9 bases fit TRBD1. V lost 1 base to trimming and J lost 8 bases; unmatched junction nucleotides: 10. Germline V CDR1 and CDR2: SGHNT, YYREEE (reference sequence). There are 16 residues in the CDR3. This chain's CDR3 is CASSLPGTGSAYEQFF. In DNA form, the CDR3 reads TGTGCCAGCAGCTTGCCCGGGACAGGGTCAGCGTATGAGCAGTTCTTC. Combining the CDR3 with reference TRBV5-4 and TRBJ2-1 gives the whole variable domain ETGVTQSPTHLIKTRGQQVTLRCSSQSGHNTVSWYQQALGQGPQFIFQYYREEENGRGNFPPRFSGLQFPNYSSELNVNALELDDSALYLCASSLPGTGSAYEQFFGPGTRLTVL.

The chain uses TRBV4-2 and TRBJ2-1, with 7 bases aligning to TRBD1. This CDR3 is built from 15 residues. Per germline, CDR1 LGHNA and CDR2 YNFKEQ. V was pared by 5 bases and J by 4 bases, with 8 bases of the junction left unmatched. The CDR3 sequence: CASSSGTVVYNEQFF. The CDR3 DNA reads TGTGCCAGCAGCTCCGGGACAGTCGTTTACAATGAGCAGTTCTTC.

This clone appeared a few times. The V call is TRBV7-2, the J call TRBJ2-7, with TRBD1 matching over 9 bases. The CDR3 covers 14 residues. The V and J ends lost 5 bases and 9 bases, in that order; junction bases with no gene match: 11. Germline assignment: CDR1 SGHTA and CDR2 FQGNSA. The CDR3 DNA reads as TGTGCCAGCAGCCTACCGGGACAGGGTTCAAGGCAGTACTTC. Translated: CASSLPGQGSRQYF. Combining the CDR3 with reference TRBV7-2 and TRBJ2-7 gives the whole variable domain GAGVSQSPSNKVTEKGKDVELRCDPISGHTALYWYRQSLGQGLEFLIYFQGNSAPDKSGLPSDRFSAERTGGSVSTLTIQRTQQEDSAVYLCASSLPGQGSRQYFGPGTRLTVT.

This sequence joins TRBV7-3 and TRBJ2-1; 7 bases match TRBD2. Germline CDR1 SGHTA, CDR2 FQGTGA. The V segment lost 5 bases and the J segment 0 bases; nucleotides outside the gene matches: 10. The CDR3 runs 17 residues. CDR3 sequence reads: CASSPPERGISYNEQFF. CDR3 nucleotide sequence: TGTGCCAGCAGCCCTCCCGAGCGGGGTATCTCCTACAATGAGCAGTTCTTC.

The chain employs TRBV29-1 and TRBJ2-1; D unresolved. Trimming cost V 7 bases and J 9 bases, with 10 bases left between them. From germline, CDR1 is SQVTM and CDR2 ANQGSEA. The CDR3 sequence is 10 residues long. CDR3: CSASTIEQFF. For the CDR3, the DNA is TGCAGCGCCTCGACAATTGAGCAGTTCTTC.

V gene TRBV7-2 combines with J gene TRBJ1-5, with a weak D call TRBD1 (5 bases). Germline V gene data show CDR1 as SGHTA and CDR2 as FQGNSA. The ends were cut back, 5 bases at V and 5 bases at J, with 19 bases in the middle. The CDR3 extends over 16 amino acids. The CDR3 protein is CASSPHLSRADQPQHF. DNA of the CDR3: TGTGCCAGCAGCCCCCATTTAAGCAGGGCCGATCAGCCCCAGCATTTT.

This rearrangement joins TRBV6-1 to TRBJ2-5; a weak D match, TRBD2 (6 bases). Germline CDR1 is MNHNS and CDR2 is SASEGT. The CDR3 runs to 13 residues. V lost 2 bases and J 5 bases, leaving 9 bases between the germline ends. CDR3 in amino acids: CASSETSFETQYF. CDR3 in DNA: TGTGCCAGCAGTGAAACTAGCTTCGAGACCCAGTACTTC.

The rearrangement links TRBV4-1 to TRBJ2-1; 7 bases line up with TRBD2. Germline lookup yields CDR1 MGHRA and CDR2 YSYEKL. With V trimmed by 0 bases and J by 6 bases, 2 bases remained unmatched. The CDR3 extends over 14 amino acids. CDR3 sequence: CASSQEGGGNEQFF. CDR3 DNA sequence: TGCGCCAGCAGCCAAGAGGGGGGGGGCAATGAGCAGTTCTTC.

The chain joins TRBV7-9 to TRBJ1-2, with D possibly TRBD1 on 6 matching bases. V lost 5 bases and J lost 4, with 20 bases in between. There are 16 residues in the CDR3. CDR1 is SEHNR, CDR2 FQNEAQ, per germline (reference sequence). The DNA of the CDR3 is TGTGCCAGCAGCCTTCTCGGGGGGCGCGGAGGCTATGGCTACACCTTC. Its protein product is CASSLLGGRGGYGYTF.

V usage is TRBV5-4 and J usage is TRBJ1-2, with TRBD1 matching 8 bases. The CDR3 length is 14 residues. CDR1 and CDR2 (germline): SGHNT, YYREEE (reference sequence). The V gene end was trimmed by 0 bases and the J gene end by 8 bases; junction bases not matched to a gene: 6. The CDR3 protein is CASSLVQGAEGYTF. CDR3 nucleotides: TGTGCCAGCAGCTTGGTCCAGGGGGCGGAGGGCTACACCTTC.

The CDR3 DNA follows: TGCGCCAGCAGCCAAGATTTGGGCAGGGCCTCTGAAAAACTGTTTTTT. Its protein is CASSQDLGRASEKLFF. The chain couples TRBV4-1 to TRBJ1-4; D possibly corresponds to TRBD1 (5 bases). This CDR3 region has 16 residues. Germline-derived CDR1 and CDR2 are MGHRA and YSYEKL. V was cut by 0 bases and J by 7 bases, with 15 bases left in between.

The chain joins TRBV7-9 to TRBJ2-5; tentative D call: TRBD2 (5 bases). CDR3 length: 15 amino acids. CDR1 and CDR2 (germline): SEHNR, FQNEAQ (reference sequence). The V and J ends lost 5 bases and 0 bases respectively, with 13 bases between them. The CDR3 is CASSPTRGNQETQYF. CDR3 nucleotides: TGTGCCAGCAGCCCCACCCGGGGTAACCAAGAGACCCAGTACTTC.

This sequence joins TRBV7-8 and TRBJ1-2; D is perhaps TRBD1 (6 bases). Germline V gene sequence: CDR1 SGHVS, CDR2 FQNEAQ. V was trimmed by 1 base and J by 5 bases, leaving 14 bases between them. The CDR3 loop spans 15 amino acids. The CDR3 DNA sequence: TGTGCCAGCAGCTTAGTAGGGGGACATTGGTATGGCTACACCTTC. Its protein product is CASSLVGGHWYGYTF.

There are a few counts of this clone. V usage is TRBV5-6 and J usage is TRBJ2-7; the D is unclear. CDR1 is SGHDT, CDR2 YYEEEE, per germline. Between the trimmed V and J ends, which lost 4 bases and 3 bases, there was a span of 11 bases. This CDR3 has 13 residues. Written as DNA, the CDR3 is TGTGCCAGCAGCCCCGGGCGAATCTACGAGCAGTACTTC. It translates to CASSPGRIYEQYF.

The rearrangement joins TRBV7-2 to TRBJ2-3; tentatively, D is TRBD2 (7 bases). Germline V gene lookup returns CDR1 SGHTA and CDR2 FQGNSA. The length of the CDR3 is 18 residues. With 8 bases removed from V and 9 bases from J, the gap between germline ends came to 33 bases. CDR3 region: CASWAPRGAGNFRGTQYF. CDR3 DNA: TGTGCCAGCTGGGCCCCCAGGGGAGCGGGGAACTTCCGGGGGACGCAGTATTTT.

The chain links TRBV28 to TRBJ2-7; D remains ambiguous. The CDR3 runs 14 residues. V lost 6 bases and J 2 bases, leaving 14 bases between the germline ends. Germline V CDR1 and CDR2: MDHEN, SYDVKM. CDR3 protein: CASSLYEKTYEQYF. In DNA, the CDR3 is TGTGCCAGCAGCCTCTATGAGAAGACCTACGAGCAGTACTTC.

Points on this clone: One end of the junction is discordant with germline, which a read error may explain. The V and J genes are TRBV5-4 and TRBJ1-1, with D perhaps matching TRBD1 (6 bases). Germline V lookup: CDR1 SGHNT, CDR2 YYREEE (reference sequence). The CDR3 consists of 16 residues. The CDR3 sequence is CASSQEGGKRDTEAFF. The CDR3, as DNA: TGCGCCAGCAGCCAAGAGGGGGGGAAGCGTGACACTGAAGCTTTCTTT.